The 9 T cell receptor beta chains listed next were all sequenced from one sample in a study of T cell responses to AZD1222 COVID-19 vaccine (dated by TCRdb to the early 2020s). Library preparation was by the immunoSEQ multiplex PCR assay. This immuneACCESS table, as held by TCRdb, lists in-frame sequences with V and J called but not all clones. Of the missing ones, under half trace to an unresolved V gene in checked studies; the others have no known cause. This sample is represented by about 180,000 clones; around 90% of them were singletons. The top ten hold approximately 0.5% of the sample. The label giving this sample's time point can be read as: baseline before first vaccination. Sequenced material: peripheral blood, taken on day 0 of AZD1222 vaccination. The receptor set was obtained from an adult in good health.

This clone was seen just once. The gene calls are TRBV9 and TRBJ2-2; 10 bases line up with TRBD1. V was clipped by 6 bases and J by 7 bases; unmatched bases: 15. Looked up from germline, CDR1 is SGDLS and CDR2 is YYNGEE. CDR3 size: 17 residues. The CDR3 DNA is TGTGCCAGCACCCATGGTCGGACAGGGGGTCTTAGCGGGGAGCTGTTTTTT. It codes for CASTHGRTGGLSGELFF.

The chain recombines TRBV7-8 with TRBJ1-4, with D perhaps TRBD1 (6 bases). Trimming stripped 5 bases from V and 7 bases from J, with 17 bases between. Germline values: CDR1 SGHVS, CDR2 FQNEAQ. The CDR3 length is 15 residues. DNA of the CDR3: TGTGCCAGCAGCACAAGGACGGGGGCGAGTGAAAAACTGTTTTTT. It translates to CASSTRTGASEKLFF.

The chain is built from TRBV5-4 and TRBJ1-2; unclear D gene. The CDR3 has 14 amino acids. The germline V gene encodes CDR1 SGHNT and CDR2 YYREEE (reference sequence). V lost 5 bases to trimming and J lost 8 bases, with 19 bases between them. CDR3 region: CASSSLQPDQGYTF. The CDR3 bases are TGTGCCAGCAGTTCTCTCCAGCCCGATCAGGGCTACACCTTC. Together with reference TRBV5-4 and TRBJ1-2, the CDR3 gives the full variable domain: ETGVTQSPTHLIKTRGQQVTLRCSSQSGHNTVSWYQQALGQGPQFIFQYYREEENGRGNFPPRFSGLQFPNYSSELNVNALELDDSALYLCASSSLQPDQGYTFGSGTRLTVV.

The gene calls are TRBV7-2 and TRBJ2-7, with 9 bases lining up with TRBD2. Germline lookup yields CDR1 SGHTA and CDR2 FQGNSA. The V gene end was trimmed by 5 bases and the J gene end by 3 bases; junction bases not matched to a gene: 14. The CDR3 runs to 17 residues. The CDR3 spells CASSQRVAGALYYEQYF. In DNA form, the CDR3 reads TGTGCCAGCAGCCAAAGGGTAGCGGGGGCCCTATACTACGAGCAGTACTTC.

The chain combines TRBV6-5 with TRBJ2-7, with D unclear. Trimming removed 6 bases at V and 1 base at J, with 4 bases between. In germline, CDR1 is MNHEY, CDR2 SVGAGI. The CDR3 spans 11 residues. Written as DNA, the CDR3 is TGTGCCAGCAGGGATTCCTACGAGCAGTACTTC. This codes for CASRDSYEQYF.

The chain joins TRBV7-9 to TRBJ1-6; D remains unclear. Germline CDR1 reads SEHNR; CDR2 reads FQNEAQ (reference sequence). The CDR3 spans 14 residues. The V end lost 7 bases, the J end lost 0 bases, and 7 bases lay between the germline ends. This CDR3 is CASKLNSYNSPLHF. Here the CDR3 DNA reads TGTGCCAGCAAGTTAAACTCCTATAATTCACCCCTCCACTTT.

This clone came up once. The chain carries TRBV30 and TRBJ1-4; 8 nucleotides line up with TRBD1. V was clipped by 1 base and J by 7 bases; unmatched bases: 11. CDR1 is GTSNPN and CDR2 is SVGIG in the germline V gene (reference sequence). The CDR3 is 16 residues long. The CDR3 DNA sequence: TGTGCCTGGAGTGCCCTGGGAGGACAGGGAATTGAAAAACTGTTTTTT. Protein: CAWSALGGQGIEKLFF.

This rearrangement joins TRBV5-8 to TRBJ2-6; TRBD1 aligns across 10 bases. This CDR3 has 17 residues. Germline values: CDR1 SGHTS, CDR2 YDEGEE. Trimming took 4 bases from V and 4 from J; bases not matched to a gene: 8. The CDR3 is CASSRRTGGSGANVLTF. The CDR3 DNA is TGTGCCAGCAGCCGACGGACAGGGGGGTCCGGGGCCAACGTCCTGACTTTC.

This clone has more than one count but fewer than ten. The CDR3 reads CAWSAAGNSPLHF. CDR3 nucleotides: TGTGCCTGGAGTGCAGCGGGAAATTCACCCCTCCACTTT. This sequence joins TRBV30 and TRBJ1-6; D is unresolved. This CDR3 spans 13 amino acids. The germline CDR1 and CDR2 sequences are GTSNPN and SVGIG (reference sequence). Deletions cut 1 base from V and 7 bases from J, with 8 bases between.